The 29 T cell receptor beta chains in this list originate from one sample, sequenced in a study of shared clonotypes between healthy human individuals. The protocol was immunoSEQ multiplex PCR, while the TCRdb copy is restricted to in-frame clones and leaves out a portion. The sample includes 2 million to 2.5 million clones, about 94% seen only once; the top ten take roughly 0.13%. The sample was naive CD4+ T cells sorted from blood. Noted subset: CD45RA+ positively selected. The source is a man between 18 and 29 years old in good health.

This clone was seen only once. The V call is TRBV4-2, the J call TRBJ1-1, with 9 bases that match TRBD1. The V gene's germline CDR1 is LGHNA and CDR2 YNFKEQ. With V trimmed by 6 bases and J by 0 bases, 8 bases remained unmatched. This CDR3 has 16 residues. The CDR3 DNA reads TGTGCCAGCAGTAAGGACAGGGGCGAAATGAACACTGAAGCTTTCTTT. It translates to CASSKDRGEMNTEAFF.

The chain couples TRBV6-6 to TRBJ2-7, with 9 nucleotides matching TRBD1. This CDR3 contains 15 residues. The V gene's germline CDR1 is MNHNY and CDR2 SVGAGI (reference sequence). J was trimmed by 6 bases and V by 7 bases; bases with no gene match: 13. DNA for the CDR3: TGTGCCAGCAAAAACAGGGGGCGGGCTAGTCGCGAGCAGTACTTC. Translation gives CASKNRGRASREQYF.

This chain connects TRBV2 to TRBJ1-5; TRBD1 aligns across 7 bases. Germline V gives CDR1 SNHLY, CDR2 FYNNEI. The CDR3 contains 15 residues. After removal of 6 bases from V and 5 bases from J, the junction contained 10 bases not matched to a gene. CDR3 sequence: CASRPTGVRDQPQHF. The DNA for the CDR3 is TGTGCCAGCAGGCCTACAGGGGTCAGGGATCAGCCCCAGCATTTT.

The CDR3: CASSSRPIGKPGNTEAFF. DNA for the CDR3: TGTGCCAGCAGCTCTAGACCTATTGGGAAACCAGGAAACACTGAAGCTTTCTTT. This chain joins TRBV7-9 and TRBJ1-1; D is uncertain. The CDR3 runs to 18 residues. Germline V gene lookup returns CDR1 SEHNR and CDR2 FQNEAQ (reference sequence). V was cut by 4 bases and J by 2 bases, with 23 bases left in between. The full variable domain, with the rest looked up from reference TRBV7-9 and TRBJ1-1, is DTGVSQNPRHKITKRGQNVTFRCDPISEHNRLYWYRQTLGQGPEFLTYFQNEAQLEKSRLLSDRFSAERPKGSFSTLEIQRTEQGDSAMYLCASSSRPIGKPGNTEAFFGQGTRLTVV.

The rearrangement links TRBV7-2 to TRBJ2-7; TRBD1 is a possible D gene (6 bases). The CDR3 contains 15 residues. The germline V and J ends were trimmed by 3 bases and 5 bases, with 17 bases remaining between them. Germline CDR1 is SGHTA and CDR2 is FQGNSA. The DNA for the CDR3 is TGTGCCAGCAGCTTTAGGGGGATTTCACACGACGAGCAGTACTTC. Translation: CASSFRGISHDEQYF.

The chain carries TRBV6-4 and TRBJ2-3; D is ambiguous. CDR1 and CDR2 (germline): MRHNA, SNTAGT. The CDR3 spans 13 residues. The V end lost 0 bases, the J end lost 5 bases, and 6 bases lay between the germline ends. The CDR3 region is CASSDSTGDTQYF. The CDR3 bases are TGTGCCAGCAGTGACTCGACGGGAGATACGCAGTATTTT.

The CDR3 region has the DNA TGTGCCAGCAGCCTCAACGATGGGAGGTATGAGCAGTTCTTC. This sequence encodes CASSLNDGRYEQFF. This sequence joins TRBV5-4 and TRBJ2-1; D might be TRBD2 (6 bases). V lost 4 bases and J lost 8, with 16 bases in between. The CDR3 is 14 amino acids. Germline CDR1 SGHNT, CDR2 YYREEE (reference sequence).

The chain employs TRBV6-1 and TRBJ1-5; D call uncertain. The germline V and J ends were trimmed by 6 bases and 4 bases, with 16 bases remaining between them. This CDR3 spans 15 amino acids. Germline assignment: CDR1 MNHNS and CDR2 SASEGT. In DNA, the CDR3 is TGTGCCAGCAGCAGAGTCTCCTCCGGTAATCAGCCCCAGCATTTT. It yields the protein CASSRVSSGNQPQHF.

This clone was recorded once. The chain links TRBV7-3 to TRBJ2-3; TRBD2 matches 8 bases. With 1 base clipped from V and 2 bases from J, the junction kept 5 bases outside the gene matches. Germline assignment: CDR1 SGHTA and CDR2 FQGTGA. The CDR3 has 16 amino acids. CDR3 bases: TGTGCCAGCAGCTTAAGTTCGGGGGGGCACACAGATACGCAGTATTTT. Protein product: CASSLSSGGHTDTQYF. The full variable domain, its missing parts supplied by reference TRBV7-3 and TRBJ2-3, is GAGVSQTPSNKVTEKGKYVELRCDPISGHTALYWYRQSLGQGPEFLIYFQGTGAADDSGLPNDRFFAVRPEGSVSTLKIQRTERGDSAVYLCASSLSSGGHTDTQYFGPGTRLTVL.

This chain connects TRBV5-5 to TRBJ2-7; the match to TRBD2 covers 8 bases. Germline loops: CDR1 SGHKS, CDR2 YYEKEE (reference sequence). With 0 bases clipped from V and 6 bases from J, the junction kept 14 bases outside the gene matches. The CDR3 has 17 residues. The CDR3 spells CASSLGGLWREASEQYF. DNA of the CDR3: TGTGCCAGCAGCTTGGGCGGCCTTTGGCGGGAGGCCAGCGAGCAGTACTTC.

V usage is TRBV11-2 and J usage is TRBJ2-3, with D hard to call. CDR1 is SGHAT, CDR2 FQNNGV, per germline. This CDR3 spans 13 amino acids. V was pared by 1 base and J by 4 bases, with 6 bases between. The CDR3 DNA reads TGTGCCAGCAGCTTAGTGAGCGCAGATACGCAGTATTTT. Amino acid sequence: CASSLVSADTQYF.

CDR3 residues: CASSPRDRGTIETQYF. As DNA, the CDR3 is TGTGCCAGCTCACCAAGGGACAGGGGCACGATAGAGACCCAGTACTTC. The chain couples TRBV18 to TRBJ2-5; 10 nucleotides agree with TRBD1. The germline gives CDR1 KGHSH, CDR2 LQKENI. V shed 2 bases, J shed 4 bases, and the junction held 7 bases outside the gene matches. The CDR3 is made up of 16 amino acids.

Concerning this clone: The identical CDR3 is also encoded by other nucleotide sequences in the sample. This chain uses TRBV11-2 with TRBJ2-5, with D tentatively TRBD1 or TRBD2 (7 bases each). Germline V gene sequence: CDR1 SGHAT, CDR2 FQNNGV. V was cut by 0 bases and J by 4 bases, with 9 bases left in between. This CDR3 is 14 amino acids long. The CDR3: CASSLDRGGETQYF. The CDR3 region has the DNA TGTGCCAGCAGCTTAGACAGGGGGGGAGAGACCCAGTACTTC.

The V and J genes are TRBV7-2 and TRBJ1-4, with 7 bases that match TRBD1. The germline V gene encodes CDR1 SGHTA and CDR2 FQGNSA. The length of the CDR3 is 16 residues. Germline trimming cut 4 bases from V and 3 bases from J; bases unmatched to any gene: 8. The CDR3 bases are TGTGCCAGCAGCTCCCGACAGGGAGGATCTAATGAAAAACTGTTTTTT. Its translation is CASSSRQGGSNEKLFF.

The chain links TRBV10-3 to TRBJ2-4; TRBD1 might be the D (6 bases). Germline V lookup: CDR1 ENHRY, CDR2 SYGVKD. Trimming pared 7 bases from V and 5 bases from J, leaving 12 bases between. This CDR3 has 13 amino acids. The CDR3 bases are TGTGCCATCATTCAACAGGGTCAAAACATTCAGTACTTC. Its translation is CAIIQQGQNIQYF.

Points on this clone: Other DNA sequences from this sample encode an identical CDR3 as well. V and J are TRBV7-6 and TRBJ1-4, with no clear D. The CDR3 runs to 13 residues. Germline loops: CDR1 SGHVS, CDR2 FNYEAQ. Trimming pared 0 bases from V and 8 bases from J, leaving 7 bases between. The CDR3 sequence: CASSLAGQEKLFF. The CDR3 region has the DNA TGTGCCAGCAGCTTAGCTGGTCAAGAAAAACTGTTTTTT.

The chain uses TRBV28 and TRBJ1-1; D is unresolved. Germline CDR1 reads MDHEN; CDR2 reads SYDVKM. The ends were cut back, 6 bases at V and 0 bases at J, with 17 bases in the middle. This CDR3 region has 16 residues. CDR3 region: CASSLSPLGMNTEAFF. The CDR3 bases are TGTGCCAGCAGCCTTTCTCCTTTAGGGATGAACACTGAAGCTTTCTTT.

V gene TRBV5-3 combines with J gene TRBJ2-1; the D is unclear. TRBV5-3 carries the ORF label, with uncertain function. The V and J ends lost 0 bases and 9 bases respectively, with 4 bases between them. There are 11 residues in the CDR3. CDR3: CARSLVGEQFF. The CDR3 nucleotides read TGTGCCAGAAGCTTGGTAGGTGAGCAGTTCTTC.

The CDR3 protein is CASSETGPTEAFF. The CDR3 region has the DNA TGCGCCAGCAGCGAGACAGGGCCCACTGAAGCTTTCTTT. The chain is built from TRBV5-1 and TRBJ1-1, with TRBD1 matching over 7 bases. CDR3 length: 13 amino acids. Per germline, CDR1 SGHRS and CDR2 YFSETQ. V dropped 4 bases and J dropped 4; count of bases not matched to a gene: 4.

CDR3 region: CASGQVVWSEQFF. In DNA, the CDR3 is TGTGCCAGCGGACAGGTGGTCTGGAGTGAGCAGTTCTTC. The chain joins TRBV7-9 to TRBJ2-1; 7 bases map to TRBD1. Losses at the gene ends were 8 bases for V and 9 bases for J; bases not matched to a gene: 10. The CDR3 extends over 13 amino acids. Germline CDR1 and CDR2: SEHNR and FQNEAQ (reference sequence).

The chain has TRBV30 and TRBJ2-7, with TRBD2 as a possible D gene (7 bases). The CDR3 length is 15 residues. V was cut by 3 bases and J by 1 base, with 16 bases left in between. Germline CDR1 reads GTSNPN; CDR2 reads SVGIG (reference sequence). The CDR3 sequence: CAWRDRGAKSYEQYF. As DNA, the CDR3 is TGTGCCTGGAGAGATCGGGGGGCAAAATCCTACGAGCAGTACTTC.

The chain is built from TRBV7-9 and TRBJ1-6, with 9 bases matching TRBD1. The CDR3 spans 16 residues. With 3 bases clipped from V and 8 bases from J, the junction kept 8 bases outside the gene matches. Germline V lookup: CDR1 SEHNR, CDR2 FQNEAQ (reference sequence). This CDR3 reads CASSFIRTGVDSPLHF. CDR3 nucleotides: TGTGCCAGCAGCTTTATTAGGACAGGGGTGGATTCACCCCTCCACTTT. Complete variable domain (other parts from reference TRBV7-9 and TRBJ1-6): DTGVSQNPRHKITKRGQNVTFRCDPISEHNRLYWYRQTLGQGPEFLTYFQNEAQLEKSRLLSDRFSAERPKGSFSTLEIQRTEQGDSAMYLCASSFIRTGVDSPLHFGNGTRLTVT.

The chain couples TRBV11-2 to TRBJ1-1; D is ambiguous. This CDR3 has 16 amino acids. Germline CDR1 reads SGHAT; CDR2 reads FQNNGV. V was trimmed by 1 base and J by 4 bases, leaving 16 bases between them. This CDR3 is CASSLVRPLRGTEAFF. The CDR3 DNA reads as TGTGCCAGCAGCTTAGTTCGACCTCTGCGCGGCACTGAAGCTTTCTTT.

Details on this clone: This sample also contains other DNA sequences that code for the same CDR3. V gene TRBV20-1 combines with J gene TRBJ2-5; the D is unclear. The CDR3 runs to 11 residues. Deletions cut 3 bases from V and 5 bases from J, with 7 bases between. The germline CDR1 and CDR2 sequences are DFQATT and SNEGSKA (reference sequence). The CDR3 DNA follows: TGCAGTGCTAGTATCGGTGAGACCCAGTACTTC. Amino acids: CSASIGETQYF.

As regards this clone: Other DNA sequences of this sample code for an identical CDR3. V and J are TRBV29-1 and TRBJ1-1; 8 positions agree with TRBD1. The V and J ends lost 6 bases and 2 bases, in that order; junction bases with no gene match: 2. The CDR3 totals 12 residues. In germline, CDR1 is SQVTM, CDR2 ANQGSEA. CDR3 in DNA: TGCAGCGTGGACAGGGAAAACACTGAAGCTTTCTTT. Amino acids: CSVDRENTEAFF.

This chain uses TRBV9 with TRBJ2-5, with 8 bases that match TRBD2. This CDR3 spans 15 amino acids. J gave up 0 bases and V 4 bases, and 5 bases lay outside the gene matches. Per germline, CDR1 SGDLS and CDR2 YYNGEE. This CDR3 is CASSPRGGYQETQYF. The CDR3 DNA reads as TGTGCCAGCAGCCCCCGGGGGGGGTACCAAGAGACCCAGTACTTC.

The chain has TRBV5-1 and TRBJ2-2; D may be TRBD1 or TRBD2 (5 bases each). The ends were cut back, 4 bases at V and 1 base at J, with 26 bases in the middle. This CDR3 has 20 amino acids. CDR1 and CDR2 (germline): SGHRS, YFSETQ. This CDR3 reads CASSTTAGTNRLLNTGELFF. DNA for the CDR3: TGCGCCAGCAGCACAACGGCCGGGACGAACCGATTATTGAACACCGGGGAGCTGTTTTTT.

The gene calls are TRBV19 and TRBJ2-1; no definite D call. V gave up 3 bases and J gave up 6 bases, with 15 bases separating them. Germline assignment: CDR1 LNHDA and CDR2 SQIVND (reference sequence). The CDR3 is 15 residues long. Here the CDR3 reads CASSMNSLLLNEQFF. The CDR3 bases are TGTGCCAGTAGTATGAATTCCCTACTCCTCAATGAGCAGTTCTTC.

The rearrangement links TRBV13 to TRBJ1-1; 9 bases fit TRBD1. The CDR3 is made up of 16 amino acids. V shed 4 bases, J shed 0 bases, and the junction held 6 bases outside the gene matches. CDR1 and CDR2 (germline): PRHDT, FYEKMQ (reference sequence). CDR3 in DNA: TGTGCCAGCAGCTACCGGACAGGGGTCTTGAACACTGAAGCTTTCTTT. Residues: CASSYRTGVLNTEAFF.